A single sample gave rise to the 18 T cell receptor beta chains below, sequenced in a study of blood T cells in healthy people across ages. Sample-barcoded 5' priming and a J-beta primer mix drove a second PCR of about 6 to 12 cycles. A single record per CDR3 protein comes from TCRdb applying MiXCR to the 5' RACE reads. Of about 780,000 distinct CDR3 sequences in the sample, around 62% were seen once. Specimen: blood. All receptors come from a man aged 25-45 years in good health.

The rearrangement links TRBV20-1 to TRBJ2-7; TRBD2 aligns across 10 bases. The DNA end is a closer match to TRBJ2-5, so the J assignment may be wrong. Germline assignment: CDR1 DFQATT and CDR2 SNEGSKA (reference sequence). This CDR3 contains 14 residues. The DNA for the CDR3 is TGCAGTGCTAGAGTGGGGACTAGCGAAGAGACCCAGTACTTC. Protein sequence: CSARVGTSEETQYF.

The chain recombines TRBV7-8 with TRBJ1-1; no clear D. Trimming took off 0 bases at V and 6 bases at J, with 11 bases between the two ends. Germline CDR1 SGHVS, CDR2 FQNEAQ. The CDR3 runs 14 residues. The CDR3 sequence: CASSLAAGWAEAFF. The CDR3 DNA reads as TGTGCCAGCAGCTTAGCCGCGGGCTGGGCTGAAGCTTTCTTT.

This clonotype appeared once. The chain combines TRBV6-5 with TRBJ1-2, with D perhaps matching TRBD1 (6 bases). Trimming left V 3 bases short and J 6 bases short, with 20 bases between. Germline V gives CDR1 MNHEY, CDR2 SVGAGI. The CDR3 has 16 amino acids. CDR3 region: CASSYSLGGVRDGYTF. In nucleotides, the CDR3 is TGTGCCAGCAGTTATAGTTTAGGGGGGGTTCGAGATGGCTACACCTTC.

This clonotype has more than one count but fewer than ten. The J gene is TRBJ2-1, the V gene TRBV20-1; the D gene is possibly TRBD2 (7 bases). The CDR3 extends over 13 amino acids. Germline-derived CDR1 and CDR2 are DFQATT and SNEGSKA (reference sequence). V lost 5 bases and J 7 bases, leaving 15 bases between the germline ends. The CDR3: CSAEGGLRNEQFF. The CDR3 DNA follows: TGCAGTGCTGAGGGGGGGCTCCGAAATGAGCAGTTCTTC.

Many counts were recorded for this clonotype. CDR3 sequence: CASSLLASRTASSYEQYF. CDR3 bases: TGTGCCAGCAGCTTATTGGCGTCTCGGACGGCGAGCTCCTACGAGCAGTACTTC. The chain couples TRBV11-3 to TRBJ2-7; D not resolved. The CDR3 has 18 residues. V lost 2 bases and J 0 bases, leaving 20 bases between the germline ends. Germline CDR1 reads SGHNT; CDR2 reads YENEEA. Together with reference TRBV11-3 and TRBJ2-7, the CDR3 gives the full variable domain: EAGVVQSPRYKIIEKKQPVAFWCNPISGHNTLYWYLQNLGQGPELLIRYENEEAVDDSQLPKDRFSAERLKGVDSTLKIQPAELGDSAVYLCASSLLASRTASSYEQYFGPGTRLTVT.

The chain couples TRBV11-1 to TRBJ2-3, with D maybe TRBD2 (6 bases). CDR1 and CDR2 from the germline V gene are SGHAT and FQDESV (reference sequence). Deletions cut 3 bases from V and 0 bases from J, with 22 bases between. The CDR3 spans 19 residues. The CDR3 protein is CASSFPYNRDSTSTDTQYF. CDR3 DNA sequence: TGTGCCAGCAGCTTCCCTTATAACCGGGACTCCACTAGCACAGATACGCAGTATTTT. Full variable domain (missing parts from reference TRBV11-1 and TRBJ2-3): EAEVAQSPRYKITEKSQAVAFWCDPISGHATLYWYRQILGQGPELLVQFQDESVVDDSQLPKDRFSAERLKGVDSTLKIQPAELGDSAMYLCASSFPYNRDSTSTDTQYFGPGTRLTVL.

The chain combines TRBV20-1 with TRBJ2-3; TRBD1 is a possible D gene (5 bases). V was trimmed by 6 bases and J by 6 bases, leaving 19 bases between them. This CDR3 is 14 amino acids long. Germline CDR1 DFQATT, CDR2 SNEGSKA (reference sequence). CDR3 amino acids: CSAPSSSGSDTQYF. CDR3 in DNA: TGCAGTGCCCCCTCAAGTTCAGGGTCCGATACGCAGTATTTT.

The rearrangement uses TRBV29-1 and TRBJ2-1; D is unresolved. Germline CDR1 SQVTM, CDR2 ANQGSEA. There are 10 residues in the CDR3. V lost 4 bases, J lost 8 bases, and 6 bases lay in between. CDR3 amino acids: CSVGYDEQFF. In nucleotides, the CDR3 is TGCAGCGTTGGGTACGATGAGCAGTTCTTC.

On this clonotype itself: At one boundary the junction diverges from the germline segment, which might be a read error. The J gene is TRBJ2-1, the V gene TRBV20-1, with 8 bases matching TRBD2. This CDR3 spans 17 amino acids. Looked up from germline, CDR1 is DFQATT and CDR2 is SNEGSKA (reference sequence). In DNA, the CDR3 is TGCAGTGCTACCCTAGCGGGCCCTTTGCAGCCCTACAGTGAGCAGTTCTTC. Its protein product is CSATLAGPLQPYSEQFF.

The chain links TRBV7-6 to TRBJ2-5; TRBD1 aligns across 8 bases. The CDR3 length is 15 residues. Germline CDR1 SGHVS, CDR2 FNYEAQ. V gave up 0 bases and J gave up 11 bases; unmatched junction bases: 11. The CDR3 DNA reads as TGTGCCAGCAGCTTAGCGCTGGGGACAGGAGAGGAGCAGTACTTC. It is translated as CASSLALGTGEEQYF.

This clonotype has only a few counts. The V gene is TRBV3-1, the J gene TRBJ2-7; D is unclear. Germline loops: CDR1 LGHDT, CDR2 YNNKEL (reference sequence). The CDR3 has 13 residues. Trimming removed 6 bases at V and 4 bases at J, with 13 bases between. The DNA for the CDR3 is TGTGCCAGCAGGTCTTATACTGGTTACGAGCAGTACTTC. Its translation is CASRSYTGYEQYF.

V usage is TRBV6-2 or TRBV6-3 and J usage is TRBJ2-4, with 8 bases lining up with TRBD2. The better agreement between TRBJ2-7 and the DNA end casts doubt on the J call. This CDR3 spans 15 amino acids. Germline CDR1 reads MNHEY; CDR2 reads SVGEGT. The CDR3 DNA sequence: TGTGCCAGCAGTTACTCGACGGGGGGGCCCTACGAGCAGTACTTC. Its translation: CASSYSTGGPYEQYF.

The V gene is TRBV9, the J gene TRBJ2-6; no firm D call. The V gene lost 0 bases and the J gene lost 1 base, with 11 bases spanning the gap. Germline CDR1 SGDLS, CDR2 YYNGEE. This CDR3 is 17 amino acids long. The CDR3 DNA sequence: TGTGCCAGCAGCGTAGGTCAGACGCAATCTGGGGCCAACGTCCTGACTTTC. Protein sequence: CASSVGQTQSGANVLTF.

The genes are TRBV29-1 and TRBJ1-1; TRBD1 might be the D (5 bases). Trimming took off 7 bases at V and 3 bases at J, with 15 bases between the two ends. Germline loops: CDR1 SQVTM, CDR2 ANQGSEA. The CDR3 has 13 residues. The CDR3, as DNA: TGCAGCGCTGGGGACTCGATGTACACTGAAGCTTTCTTT. Translated, it gives CSAGDSMYTEAFF.

This clonotype was seen repeatedly, ten times or more. V usage is TRBV12-3 or TRBV12-4 and J usage is TRBJ2-1; D is unresolved. V shed 6 bases and J shed 9 bases, with 24 bases lying between them. CDR3 size: 16 residues. Here the CDR3 DNA reads TGTGCCAGCAGGCGCGACGACGGCGCGAAATTGGGTGAGCAGTTCTTC. Translating gives CASRRDDGAKLGEQFF.

The chain recombines TRBV5-1 with TRBJ1-1, with a weak D call TRBD1 (6 bases). From germline, CDR1 is SGHRS and CDR2 YFSETQ. The V end was cut by 3 bases, the J end by 3 bases, with 15 bases between. The CDR3 is 15 residues long. The CDR3 spells CASSSGGAVDTEAFF. The CDR3 DNA reads TGCGCCAGCAGCTCGGGGGGGGCTGTCGACACTGAAGCTTTCTTT.

This chain uses TRBV20-1 with TRBJ2-1, with TRBD2 matching over 11 bases. The J call is in doubt because the DNA end fits TRBJ2-7 better. CDR3 length: 16 amino acids. In germline, CDR1 is DFQATT, CDR2 SNEGSKA (reference sequence). CDR3 nucleotide sequence: TGCAGTGCTGGACGTAGCGGGGGGGCTAGATTCCACGAGCAGTACTTC. It translates to CSAGRSGGARFHEQYF.

The chain links TRBV4-3 to TRBJ1-2; tentative D call: TRBD1 (5 bases). The CDR3 sequence is 15 residues long. Deletions cut 2 bases from V and 4 bases from J, with 14 bases between. The germline CDR1 and CDR2 sequences are LGHNA and YSLEER. DNA of the CDR3: TGCGCCAGCAGCCAAAGCTGGCAGCAGGGCTATGGCTACACCTTC. It is translated as CASSQSWQQGYGYTF.